The entry below gives a single TCR beta chain sequence along with its context. Sequencing used immunoSEQ multiplex PCR; TCRdb keeps in-frame clones, though not all of them. Altogether around 730,000 clones are present, approximately 85% being singletons, with the ten largest covering around 0.01%. The CDR3 consists of 16 residues. V dropped 6 bases and J dropped 10 bases, with 22 bases sitting between them. Germline CDR1 reads MNHEY; CDR2 reads SMNVEV (reference sequence). The data derive from a study of shared T cell receptors in the human thymus. These data were also reused for a study on human thymus T cells. That study reports: Corrective heart surgery yielded the resections from which the thymus tissue came.

The TCR originated in a girl under three years old with a congenital heart defect. The chain links TRBV27 to TRBJ1-6; D gene unclear. The sequenced sample consisted of thymocytes. CDR3 region: CASSQPPSGRWSPLHF. CDR3 DNA sequence: TGTGCCAGCAGCCAGCCCCCGTCGGGGAGGTGGTCACCCCTCCACTTT.